These 12 T cell receptor beta chains originate from one sample sequenced in a study of shared clonotypes between healthy human individuals. Sequencing was performed with immunoSEQ multiplex PCR; in TCRdb, only in-frame clones are kept and a portion is missing. The profile shows 980,000 or so clones, approximately 76% of them singletons. The specimen was memory CD4+ T cells sorted from blood. Subset noted: CD45RA-negative fraction. Receptors originate from a man between 18 and 29 years old in good health.

The chain has TRBV6-6 and TRBJ1-2; possible D gene TRBD1, 5 bases. The length of the CDR3 is 13 residues. CDR1 is MNHNY and CDR2 is SVGAGI in the germline V gene (reference sequence). Deletions cut 5 bases from V and 11 bases from J, with 18 bases between. Here the CDR3 reads CASSNRDFFRYTF. The CDR3 nucleotides read TGTGCCAGCAGTAATCGGGACTTCTTTCGATACACCTTC.

This clone occurred a few times. V and J are TRBV30 and TRBJ2-2; D is undetermined. V was trimmed by 0 bases and J by 2 bases, leaving 7 bases between them. Germline V CDR1 and CDR2: GTSNPN, SVGIG (reference sequence). The CDR3 length is 14 residues. The CDR3 DNA reads TGTGCCTGGAGTGTCAACTTAAACACCGGGGAGCTGTTTTTT. Its translation is CAWSVNLNTGELFF.

The rearrangement joins TRBV6-6 to TRBJ2-5, with D perhaps TRBD2 (5 bases). The CDR3 is 15 amino acids. Germline V gene sequence: CDR1 MNHNY, CDR2 SVGAGI (reference sequence). Trimming took 0 bases from V and 2 from J, leaving 10 bases between them. The CDR3 spells CASSYSSAAQETQYF. CDR3 DNA sequence: TGTGCCAGCAGTTACTCGTCAGCGGCGCAAGAGACCCAGTACTTC.

Here the CDR3 reads CSVEQVYGEQYF. The CDR3 coding sequence is TGCAGCGTTGAACAGGTGTATGGCGAGCAGTACTTC. The chain links TRBV29-1 to TRBJ2-7; unclear D gene. The CDR3 runs 12 residues. The germline gives CDR1 SQVTM, CDR2 ANQGSEA. V dropped 2 bases and J dropped 6 bases, with 11 bases sitting between them.

This clone occurred a few times. V and J are TRBV5-1 and TRBJ1-4; 11 nucleotides line up with TRBD1. This CDR3 region has 16 residues. V was pared by 3 bases and J by 10 bases, with 11 bases of the junction left unmatched. Germline V gene sequence: CDR1 SGHRS, CDR2 YFSETQ. The DNA of the CDR3 is TGCGCCAGCAGCTCCGGGACAGGGGGAGATGGGGTAAAACTGTTTTTT. Its protein product is CASSSGTGGDGVKLFF. Drawing the rest from reference TRBV5-1 and TRBJ1-4, the complete variable domain is KAGVTQTPRYLIKTRGQQVTLSCSPISGHRSVSWYQQTPGQGLQFLFEYFSETQRNKGNFPGRFSGRQFSNSRSEMNVSTLELGDSALYLCASSSGTGGDGVKLFFGSGTQLSVL.

The chain employs TRBV5-1 and TRBJ2-3, with D possibly matching TRBD1 (7 bases). The CDR3 is 16 residues long. V was shortened by 7 bases and J by 3 bases, with 21 bases between the two germline ends. Germline CDR1 and CDR2: SGHRS and YFSETQ. The CDR3 DNA reads TGCGCCAGCTTCGAGCCAGGGGGGCGCGGGACAGATACGCAGTATTTT. This translates into CASFEPGGRGTDTQYF.

This clone was observed a handful of times. This sequence joins TRBV7-3 and TRBJ2-2; the match to TRBD1 covers 10 bases. This CDR3 comprises 15 residues. The V gene's germline CDR1 is SGHTA and CDR2 FQGTGA. J gave up 7 bases and V 4 bases, and 6 bases lay outside the gene matches. The DNA for the CDR3 is TGTGCCAGCAGCTCCCGACAGGGGGCAGTCGGGGAGCTGTTTTTT. Protein: CASSSRQGAVGELFF.

The chain recombines TRBV11-2 with TRBJ2-5; TRBD2 is a possible D gene (5 bases). Germline CDR1 SGHAT, CDR2 FQNNGV. This CDR3 is 14 amino acids long. Trimming left V 1 base short and J 4 bases short, with 10 bases between. CDR3 in amino acids: CASSLGGNSETQYF. The CDR3, as DNA: TGTGCCAGCAGCTTAGGAGGGAATTCAGAGACCCAGTACTTC. The whole variable domain, filled in from reference TRBV11-2 and TRBJ2-5, reads EAGVAQSPRYKIIEKRQSVAFWCNPISGHATLYWYQQILGQGPKLLIQFQNNGVVDDSQLPKDRFSAERLKGVDSTLKIQPAKLEDSAVYLCASSLGGNSETQYFGPGTRLLVL.

The genes are TRBV28 and TRBJ2-2; 8 bases agree with TRBD2. Germline assignment: CDR1 MDHEN and CDR2 SYDVKM. The length of the CDR3 is 14 residues. The ends lost 6 bases at V and 4 bases at J; junction bases unmatched: 4. The CDR3 nucleotides read TGTGCCAGCAGCGGACTAGCCCTCACCGGGGAGCTGTTTTTT. This encodes CASSGLALTGELFF. Combining the CDR3 with reference TRBV28 and TRBJ2-2 gives the whole variable domain DVKVTQSSRYLVKRTGEKVFLECVQDMDHENMFWYRQDPGLGLRLIYFSYDVKMKEKGDIPEGYSVSREKKERFSLILESASTNQTSMYLCASSGLALTGELFFGEGSRLTVL.

The chain has TRBV10-1 and TRBJ2-3; 7 bases map to TRBD2. With V trimmed by 4 bases and J by 0 bases, 7 bases remained unmatched. The germline gives CDR1 WNHNN, CDR2 SYGVQD (reference sequence). CDR3 length: 16 residues. This CDR3 is CASSGKGAGSTDTQYF. The CDR3 DNA sequence: TGCGCCAGCAGTGGAAAGGGAGCGGGGAGCACAGATACGCAGTATTTT.

This chain links TRBV10-3 with TRBJ1-4, with 9 nucleotides matching TRBD1. J was trimmed by 7 bases and V by 3 bases; bases with no gene match: 6. The germline V gene has CDR1 ENHRY and CDR2 SYGVKD. CDR3 length equals 15 residues. In DNA form, the CDR3 reads TGTGCCATCAGTGATGGGGGGGACAGGGCTGAAAAACTGTTTTTT. Translation: CAISDGGDRAEKLFF.

CDR3 in amino acids: CASSDQGGNTIYF. The DNA of the CDR3 is TGTGCCAGCAGTGACCAGGGTGGAAACACCATATATTTT. The V gene is TRBV6-1, the J gene TRBJ1-3, with a tentative D call TRBD1 (5 bases). Germline V gene lookup returns CDR1 MNHNS and CDR2 SASEGT. The CDR3 consists of 13 residues. V was trimmed by 3 bases and J by 3 bases, leaving 6 bases between them.